These T cell receptor beta chains were read from a single sample in a study of regulatory T cells in long-lasting Graves disease. In TCRdb, the multiplex PCR reads were re-called with MiXCR into one record per CDR3 protein. The data contain 400,000 to 550,000 distinct CDR3 sequences, less than 20% of them singletons. Separately, the same data were catalogued under a study of T cells in Graves' hyperthyroidism and ophthalmopathy.

Sequencing used peripheral blood mononuclear cells (PBMCs), obtained at new diagnosis, from a patient treated with antithyroid drugs. These receptors all stem from a woman aged 18 to 35 with Graves disease. CDR3s include the opening cysteine and the closing phenylalanine or tryptophan. D genes are given only for firm matches. Clone sizes are given selectively: once, few, many, or a class where the clone is expanded.

v_gene	j_gene	abundance	d_gene	CDR3aa	CDR3nt
TRBV7-9	TRBJ2-7	NA	NA	CASSLTPGHTSYEQYF	TGTGCCAGCAGCTTAACACCGGGACATACTTCCTACGAGCAGTACTTC
TRBV11-2	TRBJ1-2	many	NA	CASSLARTVNYGYTF	TGTGCCAGCAGCTTAGCCCGGACCGTAAACTATGGCTACACCTTC
TRBV18	TRBJ2-2	NA	NA	CASSPRPGQNTGELFF	TGTGCCAGCTCACCTCGCCCGGGACAGAACACCGGGGAGCTGTTTTTT
TRBV27	TRBJ2-3	many	NA	CASSFWRGQGLSDTQYF	TGTGCCAGCAGTTTCTGGAGAGGACAGGGACTATCAGATACGCAGTATTTT
TRBV5-6	TRBJ1-4	few	NA	CASRRGWGSNEKLFF	TGTGCCAGCAGGAGGGGCTGGGGGTCTAATGAAAAACTGTTTTTT
TRBV20-1	TRBJ2-7	NA	TRBD2	CSAHLGRETYEQYF	TGCAGTGCTCATCTCGGGAGGGAGACCTACGAGCAGTACTTC
TRBV7-2	TRBJ2-5	few	TRBD2	CASSITSGREVRQETQYF	TGTGCCAGCAGCATTACTAGCGGGAGGGAGGTACGCCAAGAGACCCAGTACTTC
TRBV29-1	TRBJ1-1	NA	TRBD1	CSVRGGQVLTETFF	TGCAGCGTTCGGGGGGGACAGGTTTTGACTGAAACTTTCTTT
TRBV27	TRBJ1-2	many	NA	CASSSSDNLLGGYTF	TGTGCCAGCAGTTCCTCGGACAACCTCTTAGGTGGCTACACCTTC
TRBV18	TRBJ1-4	NA	NA	CASSPSRDVNEKLFF	TGTGCCAGCTCACCATCCCGGGATGTTAATGAAAAACTGTTTTTT
TRBV11-2	TRBJ1-6	many	TRBD1	CASSFWDSDSPLHF	TGTGCCAGCAGCTTTTGGGACAGCGATTCACCCCTCCACTTT
TRBV7-2	TRBJ1-5	few	NA	CASSTGRRNQPQHF	TGTGCCAGCAGCACTGGACGGCGCAATCAGCCCCAGCATTTT